The 9 T cell receptor beta chains reported below all come from one sample, sequenced in a study of beta chain features in type 1 diabetes. No antigen has been identified for these receptors. All of the isolated RNA was reverse transcribed, so expressed TCRB transcripts were sequenced. TCRdb's copy holds only in-frame clones and misses some; the assay was immunoSEQ multiplex PCR. The table records about 340,000 clones, less than 15% of them present only once. Study-wide points: Within each of all four CD4+ subsets, Type 1 diabetes patients had TCRB CDR3s that were moderately but significantly shorter.

Sequencing was carried out using naive CD4+ T cells from blood. The receptors come from a woman aged 18 to 35 with type 1 diabetes.

The rearrangement uses TRBV25-1 and TRBJ2-7; a possible D gene is TRBD2 (6 bases). Germline V gives CDR1 MGHDK, CDR2 SYGVNS. The CDR3 is 11 amino acids. V was cut by 8 bases and J by 1 base, with 6 bases left in between. The CDR3 reads CASGLSYEQYF. For the CDR3, the DNA is TGTGCCAGCGGACTATCCTACGAGCAGTACTTC.

This clone showed up just a few times. This sequence joins TRBV11-2 and TRBJ1-1; no clear D gene. The CDR3 runs 13 residues. Trimming took 1 base from V and 9 from J, leaving 12 bases between them. In germline, CDR1 is SGHAT, CDR2 FQNNGV. The CDR3 bases are TGTGCCAGCAGCTTAGCTTTGGCGGCTAAAGCTTTCTTT. Its protein product is CASSLALAAKAFF.

This clone was observed a few times. An end of the junction differs from the germline gene, which may be a read error. The V and J genes are TRBV2 and TRBJ2-4; 13 bases map to TRBD2. This CDR3 is 16 amino acids long. Germline values: CDR1 SNHLY, CDR2 FYNNEI. For the CDR3, the DNA is TGTGCCAGCAGCGAAACCGGGATAACTAGCGGGAGGGCTGTAGATTTC. Amino acid sequence: CASSETGITSGRAVDF.

The V call is TRBV18, the J call TRBJ2-5; possibly TRBD2 for D (6 bases). Trimming removed 3 bases at V and 5 bases at J, with 13 bases between. Per germline, CDR1 KGHSH and CDR2 LQKENI. The CDR3 has 14 amino acids. CDR3 sequence: CASSPTSSWETQYF. Written as DNA, the CDR3 is TGTGCCAGCTCACCGACTAGTAGCTGGGAGACCCAGTACTTC.

This clone was observed a few times. The chain employs TRBV4-2 and TRBJ1-5; 7 bases map to TRBD1. Germline-derived CDR1 and CDR2 are LGHNA and YNFKEQ. V gave up 2 bases and J gave up 2 bases; unmatched junction bases: 6. The CDR3 is 16 residues long. CDR3 protein: CASSQPRGIGNQPQHF. DNA for the CDR3: TGTGCCAGCAGCCAACCCAGGGGGATTGGCAATCAGCCCCAGCATTTT.

The rearrangement uses TRBV29-1 and TRBJ1-1; tentatively, D is TRBD1 (6 bases). This CDR3 has 13 amino acids. V dropped 6 bases and J dropped 5 bases, with 16 bases sitting between them. In germline, CDR1 is SQVTM, CDR2 ANQGSEA. The DNA of the CDR3 is TGCAGCGTACAGCGACAGGCGAGGACTGAAGCTTTCTTT. As protein: CSVQRQARTEAFF.

V is TRBV18 and J is TRBJ1-2; D perhaps matches TRBD1 (5 bases). The CDR3 contains 14 residues. The ends were cut back, 3 bases at V and 4 bases at J, with 12 bases in the middle. Germline V gene lookup returns CDR1 KGHSH and CDR2 LQKENI. CDR3 sequence (DNA): TGTGCCAGCTCACCGATGGACACCCTCTATGGCTACACCTTC. The encoded protein is CASSPMDTLYGYTF.

Written as DNA, the CDR3 is TGTGCCACCAGCAGAGAAGGGGGACTAGCGTTTGAGACCCAGTACTTC. Its translation is CATSREGGLAFETQYF. This sequence joins TRBV15 and TRBJ2-5; 10 nucleotides align to TRBD2. In germline, CDR1 is LNHNV, CDR2 YYDKDF (reference sequence). The CDR3 extends over 16 amino acids. V lost 0 bases, J lost 5 bases, and 6 bases stayed unmatched.

V gene TRBV19 combines with J gene TRBJ2-4; no clear D. The CDR3 is 16 amino acids. V was shortened by 3 bases and J by 0 bases, with 12 bases between the two germline ends. The germline V gene has CDR1 LNHDA and CDR2 SQIVND (reference sequence). The CDR3 DNA reads TGTGCCAGTAGTATTGTGGCGGCCCAAGCCAAAAACATTCAGTACTTC. This translates into CASSIVAAQAKNIQYF.